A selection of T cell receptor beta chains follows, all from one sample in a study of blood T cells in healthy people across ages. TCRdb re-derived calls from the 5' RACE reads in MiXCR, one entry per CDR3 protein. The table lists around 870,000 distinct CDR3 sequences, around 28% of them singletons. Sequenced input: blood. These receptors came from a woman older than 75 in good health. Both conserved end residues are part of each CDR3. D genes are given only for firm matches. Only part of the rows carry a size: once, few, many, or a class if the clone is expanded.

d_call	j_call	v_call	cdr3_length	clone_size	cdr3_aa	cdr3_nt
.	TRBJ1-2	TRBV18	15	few	CASSPPAGWDYGYTF	TGTGCCAGCTCACCACCGGCGGGTTGGGACTATGGCTACACCTTC
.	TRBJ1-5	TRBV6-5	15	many	CASSYSNVGNQPQHF	TGTGCCAGCAGTTACTCGAACGTGGGCAATCAGCCCCAGCATTTT
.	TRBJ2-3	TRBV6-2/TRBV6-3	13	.	CASRYSPTDAQYF	TGTGCCAGCAGGTACTCCCCCACGGATGCGCAGTATTTT
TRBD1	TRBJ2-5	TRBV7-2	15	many	CASSLARGLRETQYF	TGTGCCAGCAGCTTAGCCAGGGGGCTGCGGGAGACCCAGTACTTC
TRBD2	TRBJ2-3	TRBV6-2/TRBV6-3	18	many	CASSYWLAGATSTDAQYF	TGTGCCAGCAGTTACTGGCTAGCGGGGGCGACTAGCACAGATGCGCAGTATTTT
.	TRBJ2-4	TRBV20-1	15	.	CSARDPGLAKNIQYF	TGCAGTGCTAGAGATCCAGGGCTAGCCAAAAACATTCAGTACTTC
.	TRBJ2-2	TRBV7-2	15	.	CASSLKGRDTGELFF	TGTGCCAGCAGCTTAAAAGGGCGGGACACCGGGGAGCTGTTTTTT
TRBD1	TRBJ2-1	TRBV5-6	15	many	CASSWGTGAYNEQFF	TGTGCCAGCAGCTGGGGGACAGGGGCCTACAATGAGCAGTTCTTC
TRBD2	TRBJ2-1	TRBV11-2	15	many	CASSPGAGGYNEQFF	TGTGCCAGCAGCCCCGGGGCGGGGGGGTACAATGAGCAGTTCTTC
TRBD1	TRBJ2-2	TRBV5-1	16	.	CASSMSGTGGTGELFF	TGCGCCAGCAGCATGTCCGGGACAGGGGGCACCGGGGAGCTGTTTTTT
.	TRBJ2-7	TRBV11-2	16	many	CASSLAYSRAFYEQYF	TGTGCCAGCAGCTTAGCCTATTCCCGGGCCTTCTACGAGCAGTACTTC
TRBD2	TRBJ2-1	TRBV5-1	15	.	CASSLQAGGFDEQSF	TGCGCCAGTAGCCTACAAGCGGGGGGGTTTGATGAGCAGTCCTTC
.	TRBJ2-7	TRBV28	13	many	CASFRGQSYEQYF	TGTGCCAGCTTTCGTGGACAATCCTACGAGCAGTACTTC
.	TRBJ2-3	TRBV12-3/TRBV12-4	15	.	CASSLENIITDTQYF	TGTGCCAGCAGTTTAGAGAACATTATCACAGATACGCAGTATTTT
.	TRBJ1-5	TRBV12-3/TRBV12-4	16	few	CASSGGIGSGNQPQHF	TGTGCCAGCAGTGGGGGTATAGGATCTGGCAATCAGCCCCAGCATTTT
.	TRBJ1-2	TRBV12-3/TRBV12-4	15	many	CASRKSPSAGYGYTF	TGTGCCAGCCGAAAATCACCCTCCGCAGGGTATGGCTACACCTTC
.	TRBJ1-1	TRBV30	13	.	CAWSPSMNTEAFF	TGTGCCTGGAGCCCGTCCATGAACACTGAAGCTTTCTTT
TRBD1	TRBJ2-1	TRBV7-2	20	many	CASSSVPGQGFGGSYNEQFF	TGTGCCAGCAGCTCAGTCCCGGGACAGGGCTTCGGCGGCTCCTACAATGAGCAGTTCTTC
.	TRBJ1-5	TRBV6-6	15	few	CASSPPGVINQPQHF	TGTGCCAGCAGCCCTCCGGGAGTAATAAATCAGCCCCAGCATTTT
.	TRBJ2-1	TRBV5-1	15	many	CASSLGGPRGKQQFF	TGCGCCAGCAGCTTGGGGGGGCCTAGGGGGAAGCAGCAGTTCTTC
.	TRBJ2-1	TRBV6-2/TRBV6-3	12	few	CASKRNVNEQFF	TGTGCCAGCAAACGCAACGTAAACGAGCAGTTCTTC
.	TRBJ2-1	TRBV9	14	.	CASSVELSSNEQFF	TGTGCCAGCAGCGTAGAGTTGAGCTCCAATGAGCAGTTCTTC
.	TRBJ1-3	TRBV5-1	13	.	CASSTQEGNTIYF	TGCGCCAGCAGCACTCAGGAGGGAAACACCATATATTTT
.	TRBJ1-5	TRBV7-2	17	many	CASSLGTGFYSNQPQHF	TGTGCCAGCAGCTTAGGAACAGGGTTCTATAGCAATCAGCCCCAGCATTTT
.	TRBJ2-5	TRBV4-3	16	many	CASSQDGGTGGETQYF	TGCGCCAGCAGCCAAGATGGAGGCACAGGTGGAGAGACCCAGTACTTC
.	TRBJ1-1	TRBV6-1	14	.	CASTGQGLNTEAFF	TGTGCCAGCACCGGGCAGGGACTAAACACTGAAGCTTTCTTT
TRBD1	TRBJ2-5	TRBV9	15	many	CASSAGQGSTETQYF	TGTGCCAGCAGCGCCGGACAGGGCAGTACAGAGACCCAGTACTTC
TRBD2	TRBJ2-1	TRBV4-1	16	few	CASSQDTSGGYNEQFF	TGCGCCAGCAGCCAAGATACTAGCGGGGGCTACAATGAGCAGTTCTTC
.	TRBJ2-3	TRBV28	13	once	CANSARTSDTQYF	TGTGCCAACAGTGCCCGGACATCTGATACGCAGTATTTT
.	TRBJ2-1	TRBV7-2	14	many	CASRSGPVGDEQFF	TGTGCCAGCAGATCCGGGCCTGTCGGGGATGAGCAGTTCTTC
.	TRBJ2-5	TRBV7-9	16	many	CASGFTSRGVQETQYF	TGTGCCAGCGGCTTCACGTCTAGGGGGGTTCAAGAGACCCAGTACTTC
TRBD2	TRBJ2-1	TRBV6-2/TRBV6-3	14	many	CASWTSGGANEQFF	TGTGCCAGCTGGACTAGCGGGGGGGCTAATGAGCAGTTCTTC
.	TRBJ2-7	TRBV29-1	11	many	CSVGRGYEQYF	TGCAGCGTTGGAAGAGGATACGAGCAGTACTTC
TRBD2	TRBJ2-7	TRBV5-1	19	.	CASRLGGATGLANHNEQYF	TGCGCCAGCAGGCTGGGGGGTGCGACCGGACTAGCGAACCACAATGAGCAGTACTTC
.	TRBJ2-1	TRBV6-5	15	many	CASSLSGGASNEQFF	TGTGCCAGCAGCCTTTCGGGGGGCGCGAGCAATGAGCAGTTCTTC
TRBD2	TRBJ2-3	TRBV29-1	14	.	CSVGGLAGADTQYF	TGCAGCGTTGGGGGACTAGCGGGAGCAGATACGCAGTATTTT
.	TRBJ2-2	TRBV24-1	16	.	CATSEPHRQNTGELFF	TGTGCCACCAGTGAACCCCATCGCCAGAACACCGGGGAGCTGTTTTTT
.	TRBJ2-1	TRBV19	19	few	CASRRTSQGLRSSYNEQFF	TGTGCCAGTAGGCGTACTAGCCAGGGCCTTCGTAGCTCCTACAATGAGCAGTTCTTC
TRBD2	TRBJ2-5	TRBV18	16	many	CASSPPTGLARETQYF	TGTGCCAGCTCACCACCGACGGGACTAGCTAGAGAGACCCAGTACTTC
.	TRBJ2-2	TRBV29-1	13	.	CSVVLLSTGELFF	TGCAGCGTTGTCCTCCTATCTACCGGGGAGCTGTTTTTT
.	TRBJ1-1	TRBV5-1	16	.	CASSPGDWPMNTEAFF	TGCGCCAGCAGCCCCGGGGATTGGCCCATGAACACTGAAGCTTTCTTT
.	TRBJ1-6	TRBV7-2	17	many	CASSVSLLSSYNSPLHF	TGTGCCAGCAGCGTCTCTTTATTAAGCTCCTATAATTCACCCCTCCACTTT